A selection of T cell receptor beta chains follows, all from one sample in a study of Ad26.COV2.S vaccination and SARS-CoV-2 variants. Generated by immunoSEQ multiplex PCR, the TCRdb table keeps only in-frame clones and is missing some. The data contain over 110,000 clones, roughly 85% of them singletons. The source material was peripheral blood, sampled after recovery from COVID-19. The receptor source for this set is a human donor who had recovered from COVID-19. Each CDR3 is given with its conserved first and last residue. Each record gives: J gene, V gene, CDR3 protein.

j_call: TRBJ1-6; v_call: TRBV27; cdr3_aa: CASSSPGQGYSPLHF
j_call: TRBJ2-5; v_call: TRBV11-2; cdr3_aa: CASSPRDSFQETQYF
j_call: TRBJ1-5; v_call: TRBV5-1; cdr3_aa: CASSLGPSGNQPQHF
j_call: TRBJ2-5; v_call: TRBV24-1; cdr3_aa: CATSDAQGRGTQYF
j_call: TRBJ1-1; v_call: TRBV2; cdr3_aa: CASQSNGGAEAFF
j_call: TRBJ2-5; v_call: TRBV27; cdr3_aa: CASSFGLEETQYF
j_call: TRBJ2-1; v_call: TRBV23-1; cdr3_aa: CASSPEGVADEQFF
j_call: TRBJ1-5; v_call: TRBV7-8; cdr3_aa: CASRLEVSNQPQHF
j_call: TRBJ1-2; v_call: TRBV19; cdr3_aa: CASSAQQGNYGYTF
j_call: TRBJ2-5; v_call: TRBV27; cdr3_aa: CASSRASRETQYF
j_call: TRBJ1-5; v_call: TRBV27; cdr3_aa: CASSEVAATGFQPQHF
j_call: TRBJ2-1; v_call: TRBV4-1; cdr3_aa: CASNPETSGPYNEQFF
j_call: TRBJ1-1; v_call: TRBV6-5; cdr3_aa: CASSYEGVNTEAFF
j_call: TRBJ2-5; v_call: TRBV9; cdr3_aa: CASSPRGLAGLQETQYF
j_call: TRBJ1-2; v_call: TRBV9; cdr3_aa: CASSVGVLDRGDEANYGYTF
j_call: TRBJ1-1; v_call: TRBV20-1; cdr3_aa: CSARGATEAFF
j_call: TRBJ2-7; v_call: TRBV3-1/TRBV3-2; cdr3_aa: CASSRAGTTNEQYF
j_call: TRBJ1-5; v_call: TRBV28; cdr3_aa: CASSLDPRGGQPQHF
j_call: TRBJ2-3; v_call: TRBV5-1; cdr3_aa: CASSFERGPPTDTQYF
j_call: TRBJ2-7; v_call: TRBV2; cdr3_aa: CASSEIRVVLHEQYF
j_call: TRBJ2-3; v_call: TRBV7-9; cdr3_aa: CASSLGPSSGGKTDTQYF
j_call: TRBJ1-6; v_call: TRBV3-1/TRBV3-2; cdr3_aa: CASSGTGYSPLHF
j_call: TRBJ1-4; v_call: TRBV7-2; cdr3_aa: CATKVGDNNEKLFF
j_call: TRBJ1-1; v_call: TRBV20-1; cdr3_aa: CSARSRSKAFF
j_call: TRBJ2-2; v_call: TRBV4-3; cdr3_aa: CASSQDRQGSEAGELFF
j_call: TRBJ2-7; v_call: TRBV4-1; cdr3_aa: CASSQGARDYEQYF
j_call: TRBJ1-1; v_call: TRBV6-5; cdr3_aa: CASRFVSSSEAFF
j_call: TRBJ1-3; v_call: TRBV7-9; cdr3_aa: CASSQGLGSAGNTIYF
j_call: TRBJ1-5; v_call: TRBV5-8; cdr3_aa: CASRPDARQPQHF
j_call: TRBJ2-5; v_call: TRBV7-9; cdr3_aa: CATFSSGASETQYF
j_call: TRBJ1-1; v_call: TRBV15; cdr3_aa: CATSRGRQGLGTEAFF
j_call: TRBJ2-7; v_call: TRBV4-3; cdr3_aa: CASSQVTGSYEQYF
j_call: TRBJ1-3; v_call: TRBV10-1; cdr3_aa: CASSESGVSGNTIYF
j_call: TRBJ2-1; v_call: TRBV15; cdr3_aa: CATSRGPHNEQFF
j_call: TRBJ2-2; v_call: TRBV30; cdr3_aa: CAWSAPTGWEELFF
j_call: TRBJ2-1; v_call: TRBV30; cdr3_aa: CAGRDRGYLRQFF
j_call: TRBJ2-7; v_call: TRBV3-1/TRBV3-2; cdr3_aa: CASANGVSYEQYF
j_call: TRBJ1-1; v_call: TRBV11-2; cdr3_aa: CASSLAAEAFF
j_call: TRBJ1-2; v_call: TRBV5-6; cdr3_aa: CASSLDDRGLLEYGYTF
j_call: TRBJ2-1; v_call: TRBV7-8; cdr3_aa: CASQRDGGNNEQFF
j_call: TRBJ1-1; v_call: TRBV2; cdr3_aa: CASRRTNTEAFF
j_call: TRBJ1-5; v_call: TRBV27; cdr3_aa: CASSPQGADQPQHF
j_call: TRBJ2-5; v_call: TRBV25-1; cdr3_aa: CASSARSGSSGQETQYF